The T cell receptor beta chain under discussion was sequenced for a study of molecular identifiers for immune sequencing clone quantification. A CD8+CD4-CCR7+CD45RA+ phenotype served as the sorting definition for naive CD8 T cells. For bulk TCR libraries, previously described methods and listed TCR primers were used. In TCRdb, the PCR reads were re-called with MiXCR into one record per CDR3 protein. The sample lists 490,000 or so distinct CDR3 sequences, 20% to 25% occurring once. The length of the CDR3 is 14 residues. Of note for this clonotype: Possible read error: a much larger clone is one base away.

The source of this sequence is a human donor in good health. Some libraries in this study had Jurkat cell RNA spiked in. This chain links TRBV23-1 with TRBJ2-5, with D hard to call. TRBV23-1 falls under the ORF class, with uncertain function. Sequenced sample: naive CD8+ T cells from blood, with Jurkat cell RNA spiked in. The subset: FACS-sorted CD8+CD4-CCR7+CD45RA+ naive T cells. The CDR3: CASSKSARAETQYF. The CDR3 nucleotides read TGCGCCAGCAGTAAATCAGCCCGCGCAGAGACCCAGTACTTC.